Listed here are 14 T cell receptor beta chains from one sample, sequenced in a study of shared clonotypes between healthy human individuals. Clones were read by immunoSEQ multiplex PCR, and TCRdb kept only the in-frame ones, dropping some. Here the sample spans 1,400,000 or so clones, less than 99% being singletons. The material sequenced was naive CD4+ T cells sorted from blood. The subset denotes: CD45RA+ positively selected. The receptors derive from a man aged 25 to 40 in good health.

CDR3 sequence: CASSLGTGITGELFF. CDR3 bases: TGTGCCAGCAGCTTAGGGACAGGGATCACCGGGGAGCTGTTTTTT. The chain has TRBV7-8 and TRBJ2-2, with 8 bases lining up with TRBD1. The CDR3 consists of 15 residues. CDR1 and CDR2 (germline): SGHVS, FQNEAQ. J lost 4 bases, V lost 1 base, and 2 bases had no gene match. The full variable domain, in which reference TRBV7-8 and TRBJ2-2 provide the parts outside the CDR3, is GAGVSQSPRYKVAKRGQDVALRCDPISGHVSLFWYQQALGQGPEFLTYFQNEAQLDKSGLPSDRFFAERPEGSVSTLKIQRTQQEDSAVYLCASSLGTGITGELFFGEGSRLTVL.

The chain is built from TRBV7-2 and TRBJ2-2; TRBD2 agrees at 16 bases. The V segment lost 6 bases and the J segment 5 bases; nucleotides outside the gene matches: 6. CDR3 size: 17 residues. Germline V gene data show CDR1 as SGHTA and CDR2 as FQGNSA. CDR3 sequence reads: CASRGTSGRAWTGELFF. The CDR3 bases are TGTGCCAGCAGAGGGACTAGCGGGAGGGCCTGGACCGGGGAGCTGTTTTTT.

With regard to this clone: Other DNA sequences in this sample translate to the same CDR3. The V and J genes are TRBV6-5 and TRBJ2-7, with 8 bases matching TRBD1. Germline V CDR1 and CDR2: MNHEY, SVGAGI. This CDR3 contains 14 residues. V gave up 6 bases and J gave up 3 bases; unmatched junction bases: 7. In nucleotides, the CDR3 is TGTGCCAGCAGCCCCGGGACAGGTCTCTACGAGCAGTACTTC. Its protein is CASSPGTGLYEQYF.

The chain is built from TRBV7-9 and TRBJ2-1; 13 bases match TRBD2. V lost 4 bases, J lost 9 bases, and 6 bases stayed unmatched. Germline-derived CDR1 and CDR2 are SEHNR and FQNEAQ (reference sequence). This CDR3 region has 15 residues. The CDR3 protein is CASSSGLAGESEQFF. The DNA of the CDR3 is TGTGCCAGCAGCTCCGGACTAGCGGGAGAGAGTGAGCAGTTCTTC.

CDR3 nucleotide sequence: TGTGCCAGCAGCTTGGGCAGGGGTTCGGAGACCCAGTACTTC. It encodes CASSLGRGSETQYF. The chain links TRBV5-4 to TRBJ2-5, with D possibly TRBD1 on 6 matching bases. The V and J ends lost 0 bases and 5 bases respectively, with 11 bases between them. This CDR3 is built from 14 residues. Germline V lookup: CDR1 SGHNT, CDR2 YYREEE (reference sequence).

The chain employs TRBV10-3 and TRBJ2-1; 11 bases fit TRBD2. Trimming at V came to 3 bases and at J to 6 bases, leaving 7 bases not matched to a gene. CDR1 ENHRY and CDR2 SYGVKD come from the germline V gene. The CDR3 sequence is 16 residues long. The CDR3 here is CAISDMLAGGINEQFF. As DNA, the CDR3 is TGTGCCATCAGTGACATGTTAGCGGGAGGGATCAATGAGCAGTTCTTC.

CDR3 bases: TGTGCCAGCAGCGTATCGGGACAGGGGGACACCGGGGAGCTGTTTTTT. Protein: CASSVSGQGDTGELFF. The chain uses TRBV9 and TRBJ2-2, with 11 bases that match TRBD1. Germline loops: CDR1 SGDLS, CDR2 YYNGEE. The length of the CDR3 is 16 residues. With V trimmed by 1 base and J by 3 bases, 2 bases remained unmatched. Complete variable domain (other parts from reference TRBV9 and TRBJ2-2): DSGVTQTPKHLITATGQRVTLRCSPRSGDLSVYWYQQSLDQGLQFLIQYYNGEERAKGNILERFSAQQFPDLHSELNLSSLELGDSALYFCASSVSGQGDTGELFFGEGSRLTVL.

The V call is TRBV5-1, the J call TRBJ1-3; a possible D gene is TRBD1 (6 bases). Looked up from germline, CDR1 is SGHRS and CDR2 is YFSETQ. The CDR3 consists of 17 residues. V shed 0 bases and J shed 4 bases, with 17 bases lying between them. As DNA, the CDR3 is TGCGCCAGCAGCTTGGAAGGCCCCGGGGGCTCGGGAAACACCATATATTTT. Its translation: CASSLEGPGGSGNTIYF.

This chain uses TRBV19 with TRBJ2-7; D is perhaps TRBD2 (6 bases). Per the germline V gene, CDR1 is LNHDA and CDR2 is SQIVND (reference sequence). V was shortened by 3 bases and J by 2 bases, with 14 bases between the two germline ends. This CDR3 region has 15 residues. The CDR3 coding sequence is TGTGCCAGTAGTATCTACCGGGACTGGACCTACGAGCAGTACTTC. Translation gives CASSIYRDWTYEQYF.

The chain uses TRBV9 and TRBJ2-1; D is undetermined. The CDR3 covers 15 residues. Germline V gene data show CDR1 as SGDLS and CDR2 as YYNGEE. Trimming shortened V by 0 bases and J by 4 bases, and 11 bases separated the two germline ends. CDR3 protein: CASSVELARYNEQFF. CDR3 coding DNA: TGTGCCAGCAGCGTAGAATTAGCCAGGTACAATGAGCAGTTCTTC. The full variable domain, with the rest looked up from reference TRBV9 and TRBJ2-1, is DSGVTQTPKHLITATGQRVTLRCSPRSGDLSVYWYQQSLDQGLQFLIQYYNGEERAKGNILERFSAQQFPDLHSELNLSSLELGDSALYFCASSVELARYNEQFFGPGTRLTVL.

The V and J genes are TRBV7-6 and TRBJ1-5; D ambiguous. The CDR3 covers 13 residues. V was trimmed by 4 bases and J by 5 bases, leaving 9 bases between them. Germline CDR1 SGHVS, CDR2 FNYEAQ. In nucleotides, the CDR3 is TGTGCCAGCAGCTCCTACCGCGATCAGCCCCAGCATTTT. Protein: CASSSYRDQPQHF.

In this sample, this clone turned up once. V gene TRBV5-4 combines with J gene TRBJ2-5; D unclear. The CDR3 length is 16 residues. The germline V gene encodes CDR1 SGHNT and CDR2 YYREEE (reference sequence). Trimming shortened V by 5 bases and J by 7 bases, and 24 bases separated the two germline ends. CDR3: CASRYSGDTTSATQYF. DNA of the CDR3: TGTGCCAGCAGATATTCTGGCGATACAACGAGTGCGACCCAGTACTTC.

The rearrangement joins TRBV15 to TRBJ2-6; no reliable D call. V was pared by 1 base and J by 0 bases, with 4 bases between. CDR1 is LNHNV, CDR2 YYDKDF, per germline (reference sequence). The CDR3 consists of 15 residues. The CDR3 reads CATSRANSGANVLTF. The CDR3, as DNA: TGTGCCACCAGCAGAGCGAACTCTGGGGCCAACGTCCTGACTTTC. Variable domain in full (rest from reference TRBV15 and TRBJ2-6): DAMVIQNPRYQVTQFGKPVTLSCSQTLNHNVMYWYQQKSSQAPKLLFHYYDKDFNNEADTPDNFQSRRPNTSFCFLDIRSPGLGDTAMYLCATSRANSGANVLTFGAGSRLTVL.

J is TRBJ2-3 and V is TRBV7-8; 9 nucleotides agree with TRBD2. The trim removed 3 bases at V and 3 bases at J, leaving 10 bases unmatched. CDR1 and CDR2 from the germline V gene are SGHVS and FQNEAQ. This CDR3 region has 17 residues. CDR3 in DNA: TGTGCCAGCAGCTTTGGAATTGTAGCGGGAGAAACAGATACGCAGTATTTT. Protein product: CASSFGIVAGETDTQYF.